This T cell receptor (beta chain) was recovered during a study of T cell repertoires in cytomegalovirus infection. About the study: CMV infection together with matching HLA type was indicated by public TCR beta signatures.

In the case of this clonotype: Its antigen is as yet unknown.

TCRdb fed the reads into MiXCR, producing one record per CDR3 protein. The table lists approximately 170,000 distinct CDR3 sequences, more than 15% of them singletons. Whole-study results and caveats: Of the TCR beta families, the public ones yielded a cumulative frequency that identified carriers of CMV plus the relevant HLA.

Sequencing was done on a sample of CD8+ T cells from PBMCs. The sequence was obtained from a human donor in good health (CMV status not recorded). Some clones in this sample may be carry-over from other donors' samples.

This CDR3 is CASSPTGDEETQYF. The CDR3 DNA is TGTGCCAGCAGTCCGACCGGGGATGAAGAGACCCAGTACTTC. V and J are TRBV12-3 or TRBV12-4 and TRBJ2-5, with D tentatively TRBD2 (5 bases). The CDR3 extends over 14 amino acids. The V and J ends lost 5 bases and 3 bases respectively, with 13 bases between them.